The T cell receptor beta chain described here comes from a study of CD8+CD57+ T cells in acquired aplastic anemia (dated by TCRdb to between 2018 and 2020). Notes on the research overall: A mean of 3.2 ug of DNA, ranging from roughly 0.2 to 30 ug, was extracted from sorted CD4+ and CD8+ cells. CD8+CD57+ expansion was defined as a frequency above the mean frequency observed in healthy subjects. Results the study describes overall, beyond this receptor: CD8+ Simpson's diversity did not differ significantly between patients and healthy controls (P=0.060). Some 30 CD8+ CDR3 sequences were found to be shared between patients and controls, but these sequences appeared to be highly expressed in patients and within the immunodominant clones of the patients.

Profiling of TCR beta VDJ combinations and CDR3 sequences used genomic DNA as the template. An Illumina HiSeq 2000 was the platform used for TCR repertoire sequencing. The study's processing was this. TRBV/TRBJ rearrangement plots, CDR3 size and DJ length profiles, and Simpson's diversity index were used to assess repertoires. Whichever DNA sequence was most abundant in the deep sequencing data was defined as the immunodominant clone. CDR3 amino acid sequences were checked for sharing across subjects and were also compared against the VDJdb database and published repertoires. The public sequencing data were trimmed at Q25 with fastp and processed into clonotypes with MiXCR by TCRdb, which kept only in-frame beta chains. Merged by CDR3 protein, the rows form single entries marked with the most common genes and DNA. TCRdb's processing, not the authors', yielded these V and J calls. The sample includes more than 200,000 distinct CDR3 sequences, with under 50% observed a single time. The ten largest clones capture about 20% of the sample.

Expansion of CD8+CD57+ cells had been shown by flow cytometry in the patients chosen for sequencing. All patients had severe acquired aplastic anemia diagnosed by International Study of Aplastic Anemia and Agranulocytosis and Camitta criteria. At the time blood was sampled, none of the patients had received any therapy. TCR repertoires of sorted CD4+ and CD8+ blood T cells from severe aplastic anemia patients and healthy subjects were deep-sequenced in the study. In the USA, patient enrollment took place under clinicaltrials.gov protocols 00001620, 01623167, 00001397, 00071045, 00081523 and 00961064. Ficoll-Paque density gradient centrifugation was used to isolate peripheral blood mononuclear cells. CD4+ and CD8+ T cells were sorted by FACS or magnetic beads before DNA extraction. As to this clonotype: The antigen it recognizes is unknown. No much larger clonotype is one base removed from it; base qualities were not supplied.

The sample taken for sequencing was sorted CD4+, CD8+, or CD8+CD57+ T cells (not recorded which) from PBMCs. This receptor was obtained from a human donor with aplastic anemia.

The CDR3 sequence is CASSEGSYNEQFF. The nucleotides read TGTGCCAGCAGTGAAGGTTCCTACAATGAGCAGTTCTTC. The sequence links TRBV2 to TRBJ2-1; confidence is insufficient to name the D gene. V and J lose 1 base and 1 base, and a span of 2 bases separates them. CDR1 and CDR2 (SNHLY, FYNNEI) derive from the germline V gene. Counted from cysteine to phenylalanine, this CDR3 has 13 amino acids. Only CDR3 DNA remains: 39 bases, in frame from the first base.